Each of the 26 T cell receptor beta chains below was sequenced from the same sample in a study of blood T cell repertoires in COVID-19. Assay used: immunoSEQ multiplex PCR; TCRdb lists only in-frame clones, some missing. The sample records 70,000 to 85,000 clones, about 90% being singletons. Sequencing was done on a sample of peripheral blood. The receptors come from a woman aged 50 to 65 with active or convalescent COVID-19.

CDR3 DNA sequence: TGTGCCAGCAGCCCCAGGGGATTTGGCGCCAAAAACATTCAGTACTTC. It is translated as CASSPRGFGAKNIQYF. The rearrangement joins TRBV7-9 to TRBJ2-4; a possible D gene is TRBD1 (6 bases). Trimming took 5 bases from V and 1 from J, leaving 15 bases between them. In germline, CDR1 is SEHNR, CDR2 FQNEAQ (reference sequence). The CDR3 extends over 16 amino acids.

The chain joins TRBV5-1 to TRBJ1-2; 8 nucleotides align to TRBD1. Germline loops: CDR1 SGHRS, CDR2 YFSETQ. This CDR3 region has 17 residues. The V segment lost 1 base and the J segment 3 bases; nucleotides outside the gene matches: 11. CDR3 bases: TGCGCCAGCAGCTTGAGGGCAGGGGGCCTTCGGGACTATGGCTACACCTTC. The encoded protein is CASSLRAGGLRDYGYTF.

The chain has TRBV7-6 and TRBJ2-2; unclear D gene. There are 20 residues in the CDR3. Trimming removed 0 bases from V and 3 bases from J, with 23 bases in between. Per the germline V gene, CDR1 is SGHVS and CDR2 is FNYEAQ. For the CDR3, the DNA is TGTGCCAGCAGCTTAGCGCTGGCTGGCAGCGACCTGATTGACACCGGGGAGCTGTTTTTT. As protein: CASSLALAGSDLIDTGELFF.

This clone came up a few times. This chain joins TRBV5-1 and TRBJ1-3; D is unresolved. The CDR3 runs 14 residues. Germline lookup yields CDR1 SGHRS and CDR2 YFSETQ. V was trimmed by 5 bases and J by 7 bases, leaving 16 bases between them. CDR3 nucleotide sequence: TGCGCCAGCAGGCTCGGGGAAGGGCCGAACACCATATATTTT. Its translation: CASRLGEGPNTIYF.

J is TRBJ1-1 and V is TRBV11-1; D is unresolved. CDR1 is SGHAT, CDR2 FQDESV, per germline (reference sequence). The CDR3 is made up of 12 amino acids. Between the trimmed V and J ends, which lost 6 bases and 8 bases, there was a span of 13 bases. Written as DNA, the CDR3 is TGTGCCAGCAGTCAAGTGGCAGGAGAAGCTTTCTTT. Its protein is CASSQVAGEAFF. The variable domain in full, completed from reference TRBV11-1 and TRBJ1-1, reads EAEVAQSPRYKITEKSQAVAFWCDPISGHATLYWYRQILGQGPELLVQFQDESVVDDSQLPKDRFSAERLKGVDSTLKIQPAELGDSAMYLCASSQVAGEAFFGQGTRLTVV.

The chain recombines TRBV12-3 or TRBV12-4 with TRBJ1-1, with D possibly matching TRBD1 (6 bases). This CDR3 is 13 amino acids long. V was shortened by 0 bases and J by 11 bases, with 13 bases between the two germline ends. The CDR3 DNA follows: TGTGCCAGCAGTTTAGCGGGGGGGCCGGTGGCTTTCTTT. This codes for CASSLAGGPVAFF.

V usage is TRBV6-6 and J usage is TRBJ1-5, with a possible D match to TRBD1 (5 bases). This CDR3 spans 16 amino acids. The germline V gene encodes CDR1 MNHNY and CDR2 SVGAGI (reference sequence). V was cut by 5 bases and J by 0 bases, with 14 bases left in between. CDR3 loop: CASSLRGSYSNQPQHF. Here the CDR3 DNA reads TGTGCCAGCAGTCTTCGGGGGAGTTATAGCAATCAGCCCCAGCATTTT.

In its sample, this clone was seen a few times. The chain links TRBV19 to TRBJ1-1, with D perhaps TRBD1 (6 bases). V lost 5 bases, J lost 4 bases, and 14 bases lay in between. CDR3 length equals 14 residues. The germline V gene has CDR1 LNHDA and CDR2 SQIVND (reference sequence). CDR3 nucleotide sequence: TGTGCCAGTAGTTTACAGGGTTTCGGCACTGAAGCTTTCTTT. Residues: CASSLQGFGTEAFF.

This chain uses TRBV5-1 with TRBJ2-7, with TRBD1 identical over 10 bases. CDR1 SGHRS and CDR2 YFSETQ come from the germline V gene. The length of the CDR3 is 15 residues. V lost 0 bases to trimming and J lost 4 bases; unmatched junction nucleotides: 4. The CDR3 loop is CASSLVGTGEYEQYF. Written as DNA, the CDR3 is TGCGCCAGCAGCTTGGTAGGGACAGGGGAGTACGAGCAGTACTTC.

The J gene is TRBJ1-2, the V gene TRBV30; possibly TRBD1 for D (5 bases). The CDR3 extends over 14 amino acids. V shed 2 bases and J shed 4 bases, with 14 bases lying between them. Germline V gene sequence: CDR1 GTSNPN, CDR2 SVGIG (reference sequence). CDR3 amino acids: CAWSNQGGLYGYTF. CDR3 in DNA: TGTGCCTGGAGTAATCAGGGAGGACTCTATGGCTACACCTTC.

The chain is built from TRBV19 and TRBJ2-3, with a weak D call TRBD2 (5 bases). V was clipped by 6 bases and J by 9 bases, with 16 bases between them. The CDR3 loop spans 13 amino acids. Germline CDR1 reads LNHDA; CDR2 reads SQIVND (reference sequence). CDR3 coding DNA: TGTGCCAGTAGACCCGAGGGTGTTTGGACGCAGTATTTT. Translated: CASRPEGVWTQYF.

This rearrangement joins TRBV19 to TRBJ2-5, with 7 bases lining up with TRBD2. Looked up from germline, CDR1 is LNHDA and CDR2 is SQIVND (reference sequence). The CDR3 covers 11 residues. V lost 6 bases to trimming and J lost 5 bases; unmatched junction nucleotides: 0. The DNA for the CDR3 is TGTGCCAGTAGGGGGGGGGAGACCCAGTACTTC. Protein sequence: CASRGGETQYF.

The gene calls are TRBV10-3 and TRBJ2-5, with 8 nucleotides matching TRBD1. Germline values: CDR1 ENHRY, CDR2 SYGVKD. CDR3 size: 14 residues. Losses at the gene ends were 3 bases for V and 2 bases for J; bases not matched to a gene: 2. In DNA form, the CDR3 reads TGTGCCATCAGTGAAGGGACAGGTCAAGAGACCCAGTACTTC. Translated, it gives CAISEGTGQETQYF.

CDR3 sequence reads: CASAVRGTRSYEQYF. DNA for the CDR3: TGTGCCAGCGCTGTGAGAGGCACGCGATCCTACGAGCAGTACTTC. The rearrangement links TRBV5-6 to TRBJ2-7, with D unclear. The V end lost 7 bases, the J end lost 1 base, and 18 bases lay between the germline ends. CDR1 SGHDT and CDR2 YYEEEE come from the germline V gene. The CDR3 consists of 15 residues.

This CDR3 is CASSQDWGAGNTIYF. The CDR3 nucleotides read TGTGCCAGCAGCCAAGATTGGGGGGCTGGAAACACCATATATTTT. The chain employs TRBV3-1 (or the pseudogene TRBV3-2) and TRBJ1-3; tentatively, D is TRBD1 (5 bases). The CDR3 has 15 amino acids. The germline V gene encodes CDR1 LGHDT and CDR2 YNNKEL (reference sequence). Trimming removed 0 bases at V and 2 bases at J, with 8 bases between.

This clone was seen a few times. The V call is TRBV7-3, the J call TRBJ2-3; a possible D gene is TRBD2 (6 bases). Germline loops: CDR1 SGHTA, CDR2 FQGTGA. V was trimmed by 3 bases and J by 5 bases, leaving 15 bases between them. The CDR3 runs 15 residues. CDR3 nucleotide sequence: TGTGCCAGCAGCTTTACCGGGACTTCGGGAGATACGCAGTATTTT. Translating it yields CASSFTGTSGDTQYF.

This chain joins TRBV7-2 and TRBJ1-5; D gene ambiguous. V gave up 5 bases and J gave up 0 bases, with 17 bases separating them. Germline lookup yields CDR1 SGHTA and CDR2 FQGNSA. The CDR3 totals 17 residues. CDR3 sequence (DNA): TGTGCCAGCAGCCCCGAAAGCCTCAAACGTAGCAATCAGCCCCAGCATTTT. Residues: CASSPESLKRSNQPQHF.

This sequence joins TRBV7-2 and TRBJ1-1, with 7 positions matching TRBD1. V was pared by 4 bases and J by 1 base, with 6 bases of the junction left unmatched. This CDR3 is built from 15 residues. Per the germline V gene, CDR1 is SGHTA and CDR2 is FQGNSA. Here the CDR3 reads CASSSSRGRNTEAFF. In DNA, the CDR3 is TGTGCCAGCAGCTCCTCCAGGGGGAGGAACACTGAAGCTTTCTTT.

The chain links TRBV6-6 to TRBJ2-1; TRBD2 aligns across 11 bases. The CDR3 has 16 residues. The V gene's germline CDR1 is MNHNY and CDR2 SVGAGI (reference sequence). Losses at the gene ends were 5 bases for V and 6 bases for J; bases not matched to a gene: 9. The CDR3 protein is CASSLPTSGGSNEQFF. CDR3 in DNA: TGTGCCAGCAGTCTACCCACTAGCGGGGGTTCCAATGAGCAGTTCTTC.

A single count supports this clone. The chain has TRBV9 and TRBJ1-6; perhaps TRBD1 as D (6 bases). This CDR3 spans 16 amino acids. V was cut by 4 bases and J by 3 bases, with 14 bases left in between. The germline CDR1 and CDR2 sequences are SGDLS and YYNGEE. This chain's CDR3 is CASSPRGEGYNSPLHF. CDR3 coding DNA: TGTGCCAGCAGCCCGAGGGGGGAGGGCTATAATTCACCCCTCCACTTT.

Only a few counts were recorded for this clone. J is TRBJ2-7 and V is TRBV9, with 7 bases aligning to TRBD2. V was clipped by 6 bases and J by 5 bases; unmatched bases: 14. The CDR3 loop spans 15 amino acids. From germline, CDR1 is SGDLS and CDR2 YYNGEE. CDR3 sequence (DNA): TGTGCCAGCACGCGCCGGGGGGAGGCTCAGAACGAGCAGTACTTC. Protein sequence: CASTRRGEAQNEQYF.

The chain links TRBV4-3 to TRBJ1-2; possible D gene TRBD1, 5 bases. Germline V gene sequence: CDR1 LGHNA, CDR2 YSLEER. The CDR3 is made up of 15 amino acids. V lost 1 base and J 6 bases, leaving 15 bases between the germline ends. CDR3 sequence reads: CASSQGLGDFNGYTF. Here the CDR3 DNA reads TGCGCCAGCAGCCAAGGTCTAGGGGACTTTAATGGCTACACCTTC.

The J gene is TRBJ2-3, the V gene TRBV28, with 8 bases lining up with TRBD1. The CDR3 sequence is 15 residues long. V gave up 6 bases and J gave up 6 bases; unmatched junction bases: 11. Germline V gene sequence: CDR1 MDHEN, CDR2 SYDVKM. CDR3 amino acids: CASSPADRDVDTQYF. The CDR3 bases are TGTGCCAGCAGCCCTGCGGACAGGGATGTGGATACGCAGTATTTT.

The chain's CDR3 is CAIRRTGENTEAFF. The CDR3 DNA is TGTGCCATCAGGCGGACAGGGGAGAACACTGAAGCTTTCTTT. The chain has TRBV10-3 and TRBJ1-1; 9 nucleotides agree with TRBD1. V lost 6 bases, J lost 1 base, and 3 bases stayed unmatched. The CDR3 spans 14 residues. Per germline, CDR1 ENHRY and CDR2 SYGVKD.

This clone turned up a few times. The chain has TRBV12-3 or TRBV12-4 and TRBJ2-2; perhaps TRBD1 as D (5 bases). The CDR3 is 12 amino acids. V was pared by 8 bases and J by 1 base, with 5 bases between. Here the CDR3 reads CASGQNTGELFF. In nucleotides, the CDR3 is TGTGCCAGCGGACAGAACACCGGGGAGCTGTTTTTT.

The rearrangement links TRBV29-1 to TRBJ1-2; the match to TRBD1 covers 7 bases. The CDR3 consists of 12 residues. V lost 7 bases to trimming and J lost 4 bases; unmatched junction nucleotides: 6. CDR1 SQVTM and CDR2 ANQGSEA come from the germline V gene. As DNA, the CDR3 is TGCAGCGGCAGACAGGGTTCCTATGGCTACACCTTC. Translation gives CSGRQGSYGYTF. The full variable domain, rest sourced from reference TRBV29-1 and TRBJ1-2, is SAVISQKPSRDICQRGTSLTIQCQVDSQVTMMFWYRQQPGQSLTLIATANQGSEATYESGFVIDKFPISRPNLTFSTLTVSNMSPEDSSIYLCSGRQGSYGYTFGSGTRLTVV.